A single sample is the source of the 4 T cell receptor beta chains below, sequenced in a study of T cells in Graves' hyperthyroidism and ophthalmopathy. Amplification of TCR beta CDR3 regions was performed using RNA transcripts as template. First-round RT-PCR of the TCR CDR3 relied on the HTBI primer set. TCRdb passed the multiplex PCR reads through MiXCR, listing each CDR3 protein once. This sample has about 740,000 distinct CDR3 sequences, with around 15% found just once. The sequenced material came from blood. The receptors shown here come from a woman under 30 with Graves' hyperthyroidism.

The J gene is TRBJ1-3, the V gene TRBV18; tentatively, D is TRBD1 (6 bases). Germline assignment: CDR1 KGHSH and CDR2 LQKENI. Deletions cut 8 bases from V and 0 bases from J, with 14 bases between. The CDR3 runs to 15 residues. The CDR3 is CASKLQGSSGNTIYF. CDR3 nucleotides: TGTGCCAGCAAATTACAGGGTTCCTCTGGAAACACCATATATTTT.

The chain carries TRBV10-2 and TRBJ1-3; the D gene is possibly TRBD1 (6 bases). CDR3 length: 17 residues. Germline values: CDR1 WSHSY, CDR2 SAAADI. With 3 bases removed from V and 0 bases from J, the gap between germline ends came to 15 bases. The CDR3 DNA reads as TGCGCCAGCAGTGAAACAGCAGGGGCCTTCTCTGGAAACACCATATATTTT. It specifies CASSETAGAFSGNTIYF.

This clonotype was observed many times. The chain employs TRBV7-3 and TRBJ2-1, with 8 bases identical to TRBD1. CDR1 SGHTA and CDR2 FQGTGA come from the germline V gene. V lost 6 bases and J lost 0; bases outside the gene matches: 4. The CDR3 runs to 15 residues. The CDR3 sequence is CASRRTGSSYNEQFF. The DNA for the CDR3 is TGTGCCAGCAGGCGGACAGGGAGCTCCTACAATGAGCAGTTCTTC.

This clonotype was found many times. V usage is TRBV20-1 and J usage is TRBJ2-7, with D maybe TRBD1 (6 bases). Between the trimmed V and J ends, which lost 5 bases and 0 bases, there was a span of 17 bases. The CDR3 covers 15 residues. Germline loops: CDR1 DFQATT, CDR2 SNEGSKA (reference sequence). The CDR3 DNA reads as TGCAGTGCTTTGGACTGGGGGCCGCCCTCCTACGAGCAGTACTTC. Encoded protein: CSALDWGPPSYEQYF.